What follows are 11 T cell receptor beta chains derived from one specimen sequenced in a study of shared clonotypes between healthy human individuals. Here immunoSEQ multiplex PCR was the method, and the copy in TCRdb shows in-frame clones only, minus some. The table shows around 430,000 clones, with roughly 80% occurring only once. Material for sequencing was PBMCs. The receptor set was obtained from a woman aged 35 to 49 in good health. Some clones in this sample may be carry-over from other donors' samples.

The chain is built from TRBV6-1 and TRBJ1-1, with D hard to call. Germline CDR1 is MNHNS and CDR2 is SASEGT. CDR3 length: 15 amino acids. Trimming stripped 4 bases from V and 4 bases from J, with 16 bases between. The CDR3, as DNA: TGTGCCAGCAGTGCAACCTGGAGTGACGGCACTGAAGCTTTCTTT. Translated: CASSATWSDGTEAFF.

The rearrangement joins TRBV6-6 to TRBJ1-5; D uncertain. The CDR3 covers 13 residues. Germline V lookup: CDR1 MNHNY, CDR2 SVGAGI (reference sequence). Trimming took off 2 bases at V and 5 bases at J, with 7 bases between the two ends. The CDR3 nucleotides read TGTGCCAGCAGTTACACCCAGGATCAGCCCCAGCATTTT. Amino acids: CASSYTQDQPQHF.

This chain links TRBV6-1 with TRBJ2-2, with 7 nucleotides matching TRBD1. The CDR3 runs to 15 residues. V lost 6 bases, J lost 4 bases, and 8 bases stayed unmatched. The germline gives CDR1 MNHNS, CDR2 SASEGT. The CDR3 DNA is TGTGCCAGCAGAGGGGGCGCCGTTGGCACCGGGGAGCTGTTTTTT. This codes for CASRGGAVGTGELFF.

V usage is TRBV4-2 and J usage is TRBJ2-6; 8 nucleotides line up with TRBD2. In germline, CDR1 is LGHNA, CDR2 YNFKEQ. This CDR3 region has 21 residues. The V segment lost 1 base and the J segment 0 bases; nucleotides outside the gene matches: 14. Here the CDR3 DNA reads TGTGCCAGCAGCCAAGCGGGGGGGTCACTACGATCTAGCTCTGGGGCCAACGTCCTGACTTTC. Encoded protein: CASSQAGGSLRSSSGANVLTF.

This clone is a singleton in its sample. Just one base apart from a much larger clone, this may be a read error. The same CDR3 also results from other DNA sequences found in this sample. The chain links TRBV7-3 to TRBJ2-3, with TRBD2 matching over 7 bases. The CDR3 totals 16 residues. Per germline, CDR1 SGHTA and CDR2 FQGTGA. The CDR3 region is CASSLTGGASTDTQYF. Written as DNA, the CDR3 is TGTGCCAGCAGCTTAACGGGAGGGGCGAGCACAGATACGCAGTACTTT.

V is TRBV7-9 and J is TRBJ2-1, with 7 bases lining up with TRBD1. The germline gives CDR1 SEHNR, CDR2 FQNEAQ (reference sequence). This CDR3 is 14 amino acids long. The ends lost 4 bases at V and 8 bases at J; junction bases unmatched: 8. The CDR3 nucleotides are TGTGCCAGCAGCTCACACGACAGGGTCCATGAGCAGTTCTTC. Protein product: CASSSHDRVHEQFF.

This clone was detected ten times or more. This same CDR3 is encoded by further DNA sequences in the sample. The chain recombines TRBV7-3 with TRBJ2-1; 7 bases fit TRBD2. The germline gives CDR1 SGHTA, CDR2 FQGTGA. V lost 0 bases to trimming and J lost 10 bases; unmatched junction nucleotides: 3. This CDR3 contains 13 residues. CDR3 protein: CASSLTPGLEQFF. CDR3 DNA sequence: TGTGCCAGCAGCTTAACCCCGGGACTAGAGCAGTTCTTC.

This chain uses TRBV19 with TRBJ2-1, with unresolved D. The V end was cut by 3 bases, the J end by 3 bases, with 3 bases between. CDR1 is LNHDA and CDR2 is SQIVND in the germline V gene (reference sequence). CDR3 length: 12 residues. CDR3 nucleotide sequence: TGTGCCAGTAGTATGAGCTACAATGAGCAGTTCTTC. Translating it yields CASSMSYNEQFF.

As to this clone: Other DNA sequences in this sample translate to the same CDR3. The V gene is TRBV5-1, the J gene TRBJ2-7; 11 nucleotides line up with TRBD2. The CDR3 sequence is 16 residues long. Looked up from germline, CDR1 is SGHRS and CDR2 is YFSETQ. Trimming took 1 base from V and 4 from J; bases not matched to a gene: 7. The CDR3 DNA is TGCGCCAGCAGCTTGTTAGCGGGAGGGCCTGGTTACGAGCAGTACTTC. Protein: CASSLLAGGPGYEQYF.

The rearrangement uses TRBV5-8 and TRBJ2-7, with D possibly being TRBD1 or TRBD2 (5 bases each). Trimming removed 1 base from V and 5 bases from J, with 10 bases in between. The CDR3 length is 13 residues. Germline V gene data show CDR1 as SGHTS and CDR2 as YDEGEE. CDR3 amino acids: CASSLFRGDEQYF. The CDR3 coding sequence is TGTGCCAGCAGCTTGTTTCGGGGCGACGAGCAGTACTTC.

The rearrangement joins TRBV19 to TRBJ1-5, with D hard to call. V was clipped by 3 bases and J by 3 bases, with 6 bases between them. Per the germline V gene, CDR1 is LNHDA and CDR2 is SQIVND (reference sequence). The CDR3 is made up of 13 amino acids. CDR3 in amino acids: CASSMLNNQPQHF. The DNA for the CDR3 is TGTGCCAGTAGTATGCTCAACAATCAGCCCCAGCATTTT.